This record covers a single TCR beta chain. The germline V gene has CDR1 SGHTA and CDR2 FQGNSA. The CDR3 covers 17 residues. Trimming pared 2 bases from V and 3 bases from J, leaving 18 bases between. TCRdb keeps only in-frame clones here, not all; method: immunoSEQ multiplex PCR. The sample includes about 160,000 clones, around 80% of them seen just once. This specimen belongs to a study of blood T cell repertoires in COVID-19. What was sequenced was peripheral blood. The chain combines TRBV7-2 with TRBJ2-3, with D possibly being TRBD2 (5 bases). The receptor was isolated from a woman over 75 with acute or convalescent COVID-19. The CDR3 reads CASSLRLSSRATDTQYF. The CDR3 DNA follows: TGTGCCAGCAGCTTAAGGCTTAGTTCGAGGGCGACAGATACGCAGTATTTT.